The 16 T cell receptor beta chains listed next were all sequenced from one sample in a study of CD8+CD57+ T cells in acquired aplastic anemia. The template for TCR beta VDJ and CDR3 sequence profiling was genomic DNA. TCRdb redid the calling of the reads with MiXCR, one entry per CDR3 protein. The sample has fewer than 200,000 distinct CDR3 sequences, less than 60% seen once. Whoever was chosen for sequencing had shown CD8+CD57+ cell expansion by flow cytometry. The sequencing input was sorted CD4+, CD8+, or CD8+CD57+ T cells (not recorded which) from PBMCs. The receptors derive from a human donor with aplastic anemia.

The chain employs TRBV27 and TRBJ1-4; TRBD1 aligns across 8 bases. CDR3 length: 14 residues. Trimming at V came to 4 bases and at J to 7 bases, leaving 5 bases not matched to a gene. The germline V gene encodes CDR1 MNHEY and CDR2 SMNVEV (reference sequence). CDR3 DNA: TGTGCCAGCAGTTCCAGGGGGCGGGGTGAAAAACTGTTTTTT. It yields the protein CASSSRGRGEKLFF.

The CDR3 sequence: CAISDGYTEAFF. The DNA for the CDR3 is TGTGCCATCAGTGACGGGTACACTGAAGCTTTCTTT. The rearrangement uses TRBV10-3 and TRBJ1-1; no clear D gene. Germline V gives CDR1 ENHRY, CDR2 SYGVKD. This CDR3 has 12 residues. V lost 3 bases, J lost 3 bases, and 5 bases lay in between.

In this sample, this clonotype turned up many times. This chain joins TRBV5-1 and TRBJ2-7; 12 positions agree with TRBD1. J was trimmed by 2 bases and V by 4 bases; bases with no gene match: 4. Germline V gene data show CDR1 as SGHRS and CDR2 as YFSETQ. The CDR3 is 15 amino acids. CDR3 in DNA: TGCGCCAGCAGCCGCCGGGACAGGGGGCCCTACGAGCAGTACTTC. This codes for CASSRRDRGPYEQYF.

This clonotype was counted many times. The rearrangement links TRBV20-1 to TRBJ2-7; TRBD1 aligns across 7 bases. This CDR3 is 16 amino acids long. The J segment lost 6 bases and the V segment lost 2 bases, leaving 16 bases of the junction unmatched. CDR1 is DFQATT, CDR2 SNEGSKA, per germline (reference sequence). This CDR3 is CSARSSGLTGYGEQYF. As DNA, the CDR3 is TGCAGTGCTAGATCTTCCGGACTGACAGGGTACGGCGAGCAGTACTTC.

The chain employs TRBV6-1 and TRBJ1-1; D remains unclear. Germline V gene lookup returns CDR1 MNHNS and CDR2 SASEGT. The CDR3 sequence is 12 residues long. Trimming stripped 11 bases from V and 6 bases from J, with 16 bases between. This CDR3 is CAGKATVSEAFF. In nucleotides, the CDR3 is TGTGCCGGCAAGGCGACGGTATCTGAAGCTTTCTTT.

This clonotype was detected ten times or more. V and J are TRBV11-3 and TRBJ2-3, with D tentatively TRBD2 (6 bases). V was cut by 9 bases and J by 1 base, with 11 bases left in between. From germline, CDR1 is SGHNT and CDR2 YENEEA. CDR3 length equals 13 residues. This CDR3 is CASSVAGTDTQYF. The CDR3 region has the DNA TGTGCCAGTTCGGTAGCGGGCACAGATACGCAGTATTTT.

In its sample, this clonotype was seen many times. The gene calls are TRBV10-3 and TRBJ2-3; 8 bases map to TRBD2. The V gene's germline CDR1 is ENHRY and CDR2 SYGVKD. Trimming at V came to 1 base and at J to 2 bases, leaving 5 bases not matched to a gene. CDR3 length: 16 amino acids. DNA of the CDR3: TGTGCCATCAGTGAGTTGGCGGGAGGCATCACAGATACGCAGTATTTT. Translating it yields CAISELAGGITDTQYF.

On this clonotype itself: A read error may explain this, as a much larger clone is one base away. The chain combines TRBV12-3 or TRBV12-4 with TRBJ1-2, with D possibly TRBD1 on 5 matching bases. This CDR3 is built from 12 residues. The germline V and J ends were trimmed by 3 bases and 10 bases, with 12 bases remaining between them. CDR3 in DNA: TGTGCCAGCAGTTTCCCCCCAGGGCCCTACACCTTC. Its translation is CASSFPPGPYTF.

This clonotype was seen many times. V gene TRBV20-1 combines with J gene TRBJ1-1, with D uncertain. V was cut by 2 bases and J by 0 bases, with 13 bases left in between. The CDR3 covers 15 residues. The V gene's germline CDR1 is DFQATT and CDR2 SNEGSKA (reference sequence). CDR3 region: CSARLQRQLNTEAFF. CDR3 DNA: TGCAGTGCTAGACTCCAGCGGCAGCTGAACACTGAAGCTTTCTTT.

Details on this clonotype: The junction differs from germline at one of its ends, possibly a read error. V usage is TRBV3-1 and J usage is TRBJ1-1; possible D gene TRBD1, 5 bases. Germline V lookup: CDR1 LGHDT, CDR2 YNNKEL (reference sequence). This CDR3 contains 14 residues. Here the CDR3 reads CAGSSGGPNTEAFF. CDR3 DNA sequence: TGTGCCGGCAGCAGCGGGGGACCGAACACTGAAGCTTTCTTT. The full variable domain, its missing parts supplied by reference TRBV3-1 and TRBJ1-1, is DTAVSQTPKYLVTQMGNDKSIKCEQNLGHDTMYWYKQDSKKFLKIMFSYNNKELIINETVPNRFSPKSPDKAHLNLHINSLELGDSAVYFCAGSSGGPNTEAFFGQGTRLTVV.

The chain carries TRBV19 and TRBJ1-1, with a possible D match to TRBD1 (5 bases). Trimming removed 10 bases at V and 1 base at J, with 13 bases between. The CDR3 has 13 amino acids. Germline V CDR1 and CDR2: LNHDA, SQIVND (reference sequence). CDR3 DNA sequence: TGTGCCACCCAATGGGGACCGAACACTGAAGCTTTCTTT. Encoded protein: CATQWGPNTEAFF.

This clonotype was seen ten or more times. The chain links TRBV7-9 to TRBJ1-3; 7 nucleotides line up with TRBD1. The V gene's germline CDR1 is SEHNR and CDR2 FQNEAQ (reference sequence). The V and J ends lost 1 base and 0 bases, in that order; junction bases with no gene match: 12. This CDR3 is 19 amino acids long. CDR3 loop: CASSLGSPWTGLSGNTIYF. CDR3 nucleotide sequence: TGTGCCAGCAGCTTAGGTTCTCCTTGGACAGGACTCTCTGGAAACACCATATATTTT.

Written as DNA, the CDR3 is TGTGCCAGCAGCCTGTCGCCAAGCTCCTACAATGAGCAGTTCTTC. Amino acid sequence: CASSLSPSSYNEQFF. The chain couples TRBV14 to TRBJ2-1; no reliable D call. Trimming stripped 4 bases from V and 0 bases from J, with 10 bases between. The germline V gene has CDR1 SGHDN and CDR2 FVKESK. The CDR3 runs 15 residues.

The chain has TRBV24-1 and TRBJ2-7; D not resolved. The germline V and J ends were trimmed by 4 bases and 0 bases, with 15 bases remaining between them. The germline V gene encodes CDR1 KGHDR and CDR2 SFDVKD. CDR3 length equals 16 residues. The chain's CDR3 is CATSDRYYTYSYEQYF. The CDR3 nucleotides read TGTGCCACCAGTGACCGTTATTACACCTACTCCTACGAGCAGTACTTC.

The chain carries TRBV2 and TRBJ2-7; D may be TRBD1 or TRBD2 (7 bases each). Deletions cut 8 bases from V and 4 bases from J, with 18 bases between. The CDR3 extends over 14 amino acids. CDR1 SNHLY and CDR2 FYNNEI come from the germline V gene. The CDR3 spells CASWGGDSAYEQYF. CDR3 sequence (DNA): TGTGCCAGCTGGGGGGGGGACAGCGCTTACGAGCAGTACTTC.

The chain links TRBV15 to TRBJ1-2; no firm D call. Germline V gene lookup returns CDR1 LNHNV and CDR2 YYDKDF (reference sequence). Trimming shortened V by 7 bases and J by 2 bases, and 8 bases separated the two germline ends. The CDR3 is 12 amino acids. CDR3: CATKGGNYGYTF. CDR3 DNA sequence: TGTGCCACCAAGGGAGGGAACTATGGCTACACCTTC.